This T cell receptor (beta chain) was profiled in a study of Graves' ophthalmopathy and Graves' hyperthyroidism. Study in general: Researchers obtained peripheral blood at initial diagnosis, before any treatment had begun.

J gave up 6 bases and V 4 bases, and 9 bases lay outside the gene matches. This CDR3 has 16 residues. Germline assignment: CDR1 SGHVS and CDR2 FNYEAQ. This clonotype was counted a few times. Amplification from RNA transcripts yielded the TCR beta CDR3 regions. An initial RT-PCR round employing HTBI primers preceded a second-round multiplex PCR. TCRdb analysed the multiplex PCR reads with MiXCR anew, one entry per CDR3 protein. The data show roughly 480,000 distinct CDR3 sequences, about 15% seen once. The sequenced sample was blood. J is TRBJ2-2 and V is TRBV7-6, with TRBD2 matching over 9 bases. This receptor was obtained from a woman between 25 and 40 years old with Graves' ophthalmopathy. The CDR3 here is CASSSGLAGVSGELFF. Here the CDR3 DNA reads TGTGCCAGCAGCTCAGGATTAGCGGGGGTGTCCGGGGAGCTGTTTTTT.